These T cell receptor beta chains were read from a single sample in a study of response to subunit inactivated influenza vaccine. MiXCR was run by TCRdb on the RT-PCR reads, yielding one entry per CDR3 protein. The sample shows roughly 540,000 distinct CDR3 sequences, under 30% of them seen only once. The same sample was also studied in work on T cells expressing NK-cell markers.

Sequences were derived from CD4+ T cells sorted from PBMCs, sampled 11 to 12 days after vaccination. The receptors were sampled from a man between 50 and 59 years old who received an inactivated influenza vaccine. The CDR3 runs from the conserved cysteine through the conserved F or W.

j_call: TRBJ2-7; v_call: TRBV5-1; cdr3_aa: CASSLSTGRLYEQYF
j_call: TRBJ1-4; v_call: TRBV19; cdr3_aa: CASARGDTNEKLFF
j_call: TRBJ1-1; v_call: TRBV15; cdr3_aa: CATSRSLKDLNAEAFF
j_call: TRBJ2-3; v_call: TRBV20-1; cdr3_aa: CSAPLGMQYF
j_call: TRBJ2-7; v_call: TRBV29-1; cdr3_aa: CSVGGAGGPSYEQYF
j_call: TRBJ2-1; v_call: TRBV20-1; cdr3_aa: CSANGLAGEGSYNEQFF
j_call: TRBJ1-1; v_call: TRBV12-3/TRBV12-4; cdr3_aa: CASSLAGARTEAFF
j_call: TRBJ1-4; v_call: TRBV24-1; cdr3_aa: CATSDFDTKLFF
j_call: TRBJ2-7; v_call: TRBV29-1; cdr3_aa: CSVSRDTYEQYF
j_call: TRBJ2-3; v_call: TRBV6-5; cdr3_aa: CASSYSGRGTRITQYF
j_call: TRBJ2-3; v_call: TRBV7-8; cdr3_aa: CASRKRPGASTDTQYF
j_call: TRBJ1-1; v_call: TRBV12-3/TRBV12-4; cdr3_aa: CASRSRGRGTEAFF
j_call: TRBJ2-7; v_call: TRBV7-8; cdr3_aa: CASSHPGQGSEQYF
j_call: TRBJ2-7; v_call: TRBV7-2; cdr3_aa: CASSLGWGPAYEQYF
j_call: TRBJ2-1; v_call: TRBV20-1; cdr3_aa: CSARGFPTSGGALFYNEQFF
j_call: TRBJ2-3; v_call: TRBV29-1; cdr3_aa: CGINSLDDTQYF
j_call: TRBJ1-2; v_call: TRBV2; cdr3_aa: CASSEVRQRQGGYTF